Below, one TCR beta chain is given with its context. The sample belongs to a study of blood T cell repertoires in COVID-19. As handled by the study authors: Reference gene primer amplification in the assay estimated nucleated cell counts. Clones were read by immunoSEQ multiplex PCR, and TCRdb kept only the in-frame ones, dropping some. V, J and clone size reflect that table, while D and trimming were determined from the DNA. Seen here are under 150,000 clones, approximately 82% observed once, and the top ten hold roughly 5.5%. Per the germline V gene, CDR1 is KGHDR and CDR2 is SFDVKD. Trimming cost V 0 bases and J 1 base, with 5 bases left between them. The CDR3 totals 14 residues.

This clonotype was obtained from a man older than 75 with active or convalescent COVID-19. This chain connects TRBV24-1 to TRBJ1-1, with D tentatively TRBD1 (5 bases). Sequenced material: peripheral blood. Written as DNA, the CDR3 is TGTGCCACCAGTGATTTGAGGGGGAACACTGAAGCTTTCTTT. Amino acids: CATSDLRGNTEAFF.